The entry below gives a single T cell receptor (beta chain) sequence along with its context. The target of this receptor is not known. No much larger clonotype is one base removed from it; base qualities were not supplied. This sample is part of a study of PD-1 blockade in classical Hodgkin lymphoma (dated by TCRdb to 2018 to 2020). Context from the whole study: Nivolumab dosing was 3 mg/kg intravenously every 2 weeks, continuing until either disease progression or unacceptable toxicity. To define a peripheral blood immune signature of response to PD-1 blockade in classical Hodgkin lymphoma, the study combined TCR beta sequencing with CyTOF. The paper as a whole reports these results and caveats: CD4+ but not CD8+ TCR diversity rose significantly by C4D1 (p=0.0027 vs p=0.16), most apparent in complete responders (p=0.02). Baseline TCR diversity was reported to be lower in newly diagnosed patients than in healthy donors and to be lower still in relapsed/refractory patients. Patients starting nivolumab less than 1 year after ASCT had lower diversity and were excluded from later analyses to avoid confounding by immune reconstitution. The study was limited to a single clinical trial cohort, and causes of repertoire differences, possibly disease activity or prior therapy, remained undefined. Trial patients achieving complete response had baseline diversity similar to newly diagnosed patients, whereas partial responders and progressors had significantly lower diversity.

The meaning of the sample's time point label: cycle 2 day 1 (C2D1) of nivolumab. Every trial patient had relapsed after autologous stem cell transplantation, and cohorts A, B and C differed in prior brentuximab vedotin exposure. The trial cohort included 56 patients with relapsed/refractory classical Hodgkin lymphoma, and each patient had a best overall response of complete response, partial response or progressive disease. Single-agent nivolumab was administered to trial patients in the multi-cohort phase II CheckMate 205 trial. Best overall response was determined by an independent review committee according to the 2007 International Working Group response criteria. Trial PBMCs were collected immediately before nivolumab initiation (C1D1) and during therapy at cycle 2 day 1 and cycle 4 day 1. After peripheral blood was drawn into 8 mL Vacutainer Cell Preparation Tubes, PBMCs were isolated by centrifugation and then cryopreserved.

Genomic DNA was isolated using the Qiagen DNeasy kit from unsorted PBMCs as well as from negatively selected CD4+ and CD8+ fractions. TCR beta CDR3 regions were amplified by immunoSEQ multiplex PCR using primers annealing to V and J segments. A synthetic immune receptor repertoire was used to minimize amplification bias, and any residual bias was removed computationally once sequencing was done. In the authors' own workflow: Repertoire diversity was quantified as the Shannon entropy index using custom Python scripts. Unsorted, CD4+ and CD8+ repertoires were examined separately, except in combined analyses, for which CD4+ and CD8+ sequences were merged in silico. A clone was considered expanded if an increase in frequency of at least 2-fold after treatment relative to C1D1 was found, and a pseudocount of 0.5 was applied to clones undetected at baseline. Clones with 0 or 1 copy at C1D1 were classified as singleton clones, and clones with 2 or more copies were classified as non-singleton clones. Clones expanded in unsorted samples were annotated as CD4+, CD8+ or unknown by matching protein sequences in sorted samples from the same patient. Wilcoxon tests on paired samples were used to test diversity changes from C1D1 to C4D1. TCRdb provides this immuneACCESS table in a form limited to in-frame rearrangements. Some clones are lacking; in checked studies, under half of them reflect an unresolved V gene, and why the rest are absent is not known. V and J calls and clone size come straight from that table; D and trimming were deduced from the DNA. A total of around 34,000 clones appear in this sample, around 80% of them only once. The ten largest account for around 15% of the sample.

The CDR3 measures 18 amino acids from cysteine to phenylalanine. Of the read, only the CDR3 DNA is kept; its 54 bases are in frame from base 1. According to the germline V gene, CDR1 reads SGHVS and CDR2 reads FNYEAQ. From V the trimming removes 2 bases and from J it removes 4 bases, while the gene matches leave 14 bases of the junction unaccounted for. Recombination linked TRBV7-6 to TRBJ2-5; 9 of the junction bases match TRBD2. Sequenced here: peripheral blood mononuclear cells (PBMCs), sampled before the second cycle of nivolumab. The clonotype originates from a human donor with classical Hodgkin lymphoma. DNA sequence: TGTGCCAGCAGCTTAAGGAGACTAGCGGAACCAAAAGGAGAGACCCAGTACTTC. Its translation reads: CASSLRRLAEPKGETQYF.